This T cell receptor beta chain appears in the sequencing data of a study of human T cells and chemical hapten exposure. At the level of the study: Investigators sensitized approximately 2 cm by approximately 2 cm of upper inner arm skin with 2% DPC. Study-level findings and limits: Having alopecia, the donors may differ immunologically from healthy people. Expanded TCRs showed more large CDR3 clusters than pre-sensitization or healthy control sets.

It was the library that attached unique molecular identifiers to individual cDNA molecules. MiXCR, applied by TCRdb to the RACE reads, yields one record per CDR3 protein. The data hold 110,000 or so distinct CDR3 sequences, with roughly a tenth observed a single time. The CDR3 totals 16 residues. The V and J ends lost 5 bases and 10 bases, in that order; junction bases with no gene match: 13. Germline loops: CDR1 SEHNR, CDR2 FQNEAQ (reference sequence). This sample's time point: patch test 2, 6 weeks after DPC sensitization. Treatment: therapeutic diphenylcyclopropenone sensitization with weekly scalp DPC. In the case of this clonotype: The antigen remains undetermined.

The chain links TRBV7-9 to TRBJ1-6; 8 nucleotides align to TRBD1. The receptor's source is a woman in her forties with alopecia areata. Some clones in this sample may be carry-over from other donors' samples. The sample here was whole blood, taken in connection with sensitization to the hapten diphenylcyclopropenone (DPC). The CDR3 sequence is CASSRPPGQVPSPLHF. The CDR3 coding sequence is TGTGCCAGCAGCCGACCACCGGGACAGGTTCCGTCACCCCTCCACTTT.